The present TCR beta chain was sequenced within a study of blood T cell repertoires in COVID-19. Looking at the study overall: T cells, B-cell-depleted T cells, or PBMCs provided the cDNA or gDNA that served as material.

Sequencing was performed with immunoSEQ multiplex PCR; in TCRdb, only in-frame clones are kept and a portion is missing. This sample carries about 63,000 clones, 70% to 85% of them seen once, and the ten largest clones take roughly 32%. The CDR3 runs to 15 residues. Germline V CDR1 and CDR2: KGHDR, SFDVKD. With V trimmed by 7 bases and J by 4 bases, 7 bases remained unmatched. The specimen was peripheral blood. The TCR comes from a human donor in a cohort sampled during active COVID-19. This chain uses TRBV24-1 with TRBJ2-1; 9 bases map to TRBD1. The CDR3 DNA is TGTGCCACCAGCAGGGGACAGGGTGAGTACAATGAGCAGTTCTTC. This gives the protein CATSRGQGEYNEQFF.